This T cell receptor beta chain came from a study of T cell responses to AZD1222 COVID-19 vaccine. Study-level findings and limits: Donor demographics were predominantly white British with a female majority; clonal diversity may be underestimated.

The CDR3 runs to 19 residues. Looked up from germline, CDR1 is LNHDA and CDR2 is SQIVND (reference sequence). With V trimmed by 1 base and J by 1 base, 10 bases remained unmatched. Using immunoSEQ multiplex PCR, the repertoire was profiled, and TCRdb retains in-frame clones only, with some absent. The sample includes roughly 120,000 clones, 85% to 95% of them seen just once. Turning to this clone: Antigen specificity is unknown.

The chain carries TRBV19 and TRBJ2-3; 11 bases fit TRBD2. The sample in question was peripheral blood, obtained on day 0 of AZD1222 vaccination. The clonotype comes from an adult in good health. The CDR3 DNA is TGTGCCAGTAGTATAGGCCGACTACTAGCGGGAGTGGGCACAGATACGCAGTATTTT. Translating gives CASSIGRLLAGVGTDTQYF.